This entry describes one T cell receptor beta chain. Its antigen is as yet unknown. The data belong to a study of cytomegalovirus exposure and HLA in healthy donors. Study-wide results and caveats: DRB1 had the most TCR associations and HLA-C the fewest, a later analysis found, with rates varying by HLA locus.

PCR primers comprised 60 Vbeta and 13 Jbeta primers. The method was immunoSEQ multiplex PCR; TCRdb's version includes in-frame clones alone and lacks a portion of them. The sample has around 230,000 clones, around 80% seen once. This sequence was found in a boy younger than 18 in good health and CMV-seronegative. Sequenced input: PBMCs.

The CDR3 is CASSQDYGPPKPRDNEQFF. CDR3 nucleotide sequence: TGCGCCAGCAGCCAGGACTACGGACCGCCAAAACCCCGGGACAATGAGCAGTTCTTC. V is TRBV4-1 and J is TRBJ2-1; the D gene is possibly TRBD2 (6 bases). The V end was cut by 3 bases, the J end by 5 bases, with 26 bases between. The germline V gene encodes CDR1 MGHRA and CDR2 YSYEKL. The CDR3 sequence is 19 residues long.